The clone carrying this T cell receptor (beta chain) was counted ten times or more. The antigen remains undetermined. This sample is drawn from a study of CD8 T cells in ankylosing spondylitis. The authors made TCR beta libraries by quantitative 5'-RACE with molecular barcodes. TCRdb reprocessed the 5' RACE reads with MiXCR, giving one entry per CDR3 protein. In the table there are roughly 100,000 distinct CDR3 sequences, roughly 8.3% of which are singletons. Study-level results: Significant enrichment of disease-linked clones was reported in matched ankylosing spondylitis synovial fluid. Earlier reports found some motif variants in synovial fluid and blood in reactive arthritis. Blood of patients with ankylosing spondylitis appeared to be characterized by a TCR beta motif of 8 or 9 highly homologous variants.

Germline assignment: CDR1 SGHRS and CDR2 YFSETQ. The length of the CDR3 is 16 residues. The junction had 9 bases not matched to a gene; V was cut back by 0 bases and J by 6 bases. The sample comprised blood, either unsorted or a sorted T cell fraction (not recorded which). The V and J genes are TRBV5-1 and TRBJ2-7, with TRBD1 matching 10 bases. The source is a male donor with ankylosing spondylitis or in good health (not recorded which). The CDR3 protein is CASSLAPDRGRVEQYF. For the CDR3, the DNA is TGCGCCAGCAGCTTGGCCCCTGACAGGGGGCGCGTCGAGCAGTACTTC.